Following are 9 T cell receptor beta chains from one sample sequenced in a study of T cell changes during pregnancy in multiple sclerosis. Sequenced by immunoSEQ multiplex PCR; TCRdb stores in-frame clones only, minus some. The sample consists of more than 45,000 clones, roughly 94% of them appearing once. The material was CD4+ T cells from peripheral blood mononuclear cells, obtained in the first trimester of pregnancy. These receptors all come from a female donor with multiple sclerosis, enrolled in a pregnancy study.

With respect to this clone: In the same sample, other DNA sequences code for this CDR3. This chain joins TRBV18 and TRBJ1-5; D may be TRBD1 (6 bases). The germline V and J ends were trimmed by 1 base and 5 bases, with 6 bases remaining between them. Germline CDR1 KGHSH, CDR2 LQKENI. CDR3 length: 13 residues. In DNA form, the CDR3 reads TGTGCCAGCTCACCACAGGGGGATCAGCCCCAGCATTTT. It yields the protein CASSPQGDQPQHF.

This clone was seen only once. The rearrangement joins TRBV11-3 to TRBJ1-1; no clear D gene. The germline V and J ends were trimmed by 1 base and 2 bases, with 5 bases remaining between them. CDR3 length: 13 residues. Germline V gives CDR1 SGHNT, CDR2 YENEEA. The CDR3 loop reads CASSLALNTEAFF. CDR3 coding DNA: TGTGCCAGCAGCTTAGCCCTCAACACTGAAGCTTTCTTT.

This chain links TRBV5-6 with TRBJ1-6; TRBD1 is a possible D gene (5 bases). Germline V gives CDR1 SGHDT, CDR2 YYEEEE. The CDR3 covers 15 residues. Trimming pared 2 bases from V and 4 bases from J, leaving 10 bases between. The CDR3 DNA reads as TGTGCCAGCAGCTTAAGGTCAGGGTATAATTCACCCCTCCACTTT. Translating it yields CASSLRSGYNSPLHF.

The chain is built from TRBV11-2 and TRBJ1-2; no clear D. Per the germline V gene, CDR1 is SGHAT and CDR2 is FQNNGV. The V and J ends lost 5 bases and 4 bases respectively, with 17 bases between them. The CDR3 runs to 15 residues. CDR3 sequence reads: CASSPYYAESYGYTF. In DNA, the CDR3 is TGTGCCAGCAGCCCCTACTACGCCGAGTCCTATGGCTACACCTTC.

The J gene is TRBJ1-1, the V gene TRBV4-1; TRBD1 agrees at 7 bases. The ends lost 3 bases at V and 0 bases at J; junction bases unmatched: 10. CDR1 and CDR2 (germline): MGHRA, YSYEKL. This CDR3 has 17 residues. CDR3 DNA: TGCGCCAGCAGCCACCCCGGGACAGTTAGCATGAACACTGAAGCTTTCTTT. This gives the protein CASSHPGTVSMNTEAFF.

This chain connects TRBV4-1 to TRBJ1-1; D is uncertain. Trimming left V 2 bases short and J 5 bases short, with 6 bases between. CDR3 length: 12 amino acids. Germline-derived CDR1 and CDR2 are MGHRA and YSYEKL. CDR3 sequence reads: CASSQTRTEAFF. The CDR3 DNA reads TGCGCCAGCAGCCAAACCAGGACTGAAGCTTTCTTT.

The rearrangement joins TRBV30 to TRBJ2-2; 7 nucleotides align to TRBD2. Unmatched junction bases numbered 2, after V lost 5 bases and J lost 5 bases. The CDR3 extends over 12 amino acids. In germline, CDR1 is GTSNPN, CDR2 SVGIG (reference sequence). Here the CDR3 reads CAWGGGTGELFF. CDR3 in DNA: TGTGCCTGGGGGGGAGGGACCGGGGAGCTGTTTTTT.

This clone was detected only once. This sequence joins TRBV2 and TRBJ2-1; TRBD1 aligns across 7 bases. The germline V gene has CDR1 SNHLY and CDR2 FYNNEI. J lost 6 bases, V lost 5 bases, and 7 bases had no gene match. The CDR3 length is 14 residues. DNA of the CDR3: TGTGCCAGCAGTAGACTACAGGGGATCAATGAGCAGTTCTTC. Translated: CASSRLQGINEQFF.

V usage is TRBV5-1 and J usage is TRBJ1-1, with D possibly TRBD1 on 5 matching bases. Germline CDR1 and CDR2: SGHRS and YFSETQ. Trimming took off 0 bases at V and 3 bases at J, with 6 bases between the two ends. This CDR3 spans 13 amino acids. The CDR3 loop is CASSLVGDTEAFF. The CDR3 DNA reads TGCGCCAGCAGCTTGGTAGGGGACACTGAAGCTTTCTTT.